This TCR beta chain is from a study of blood T cells in healthy people across ages. Broader study findings: Per million T cells, the diversity of TCR beta decreased roughly linearly as age advanced.

This CDR3 region has 17 residues. V gave up 5 bases and J gave up 2 bases; unmatched junction bases: 7. Germline V gives CDR1 SGHTA, CDR2 FQGNSA. A sample-barcoded 5' primer and a J-beta primer mix were used in a second PCR of roughly 7 to 11 cycles. Any given sample supplied a minimum of 2.5 million CDR3-containing paired-end reads. TCRdb fed the 5' RACE reads into MiXCR, producing one record per CDR3 protein. The sample records over 1,500,000 distinct CDR3 sequences, about 49% being singletons. Of note for this clonotype: Antigen specificity is unknown.

The V call is TRBV7-2, the J call TRBJ2-7; 15 nucleotides align to TRBD2. The sequenced sample was blood. The clonotype was recovered from a woman in her forties in good health. The CDR3 DNA reads as TGTGCCAGCAGCCCACCGGGACTAGCGGGGGGTACCTACGAGCAGTACTTC. It specifies CASSPPGLAGGTYEQYF.